This passage covers 20 T cell receptor beta chains from one sample sequenced in a study of graft-versus-host responses after intestinal transplantation. For these TCRs, the target antigens are not known. Sequencing was performed with immunoSEQ multiplex PCR; in TCRdb, only in-frame clones are kept and a portion is missing. This table holds tens of thousands of clones, approximately 93% found once. The sequencing used unstimulated CD8+ T cells sorted from spleen or lymph node cells, collected before intestinal transplant. The receptor set was obtained from a human donor who received an intestinal transplant.

The J gene is TRBJ2-7, the V gene TRBV27; TRBD1 agrees at 8 bases. CDR1 is MNHEY and CDR2 is SMNVEV in the germline V gene (reference sequence). With 3 bases clipped from V and 2 bases from J, the junction kept 12 bases outside the gene matches. This CDR3 region has 17 residues. The DNA for the CDR3 is TGTGCCAGCAGTTTTGTGTCTCCGGGACAGGCCACCTACGAGCAGTACTTC. As protein: CASSFVSPGQATYEQYF.

The gene calls are TRBV10-3 and TRBJ2-7, with 7 bases that match TRBD1. Germline CDR1 reads ENHRY; CDR2 reads SYGVKD. This CDR3 is built from 14 residues. The trim removed 4 bases at V and 0 bases at J, leaving 3 bases unmatched. CDR3 DNA sequence: TGTGCCATCAGTGTGACAGGGTCCTCCTACGAGCAGTACTTC. This translates into CAISVTGSSYEQYF.

This clone was picked up one time. The chain recombines TRBV15 with TRBJ2-5; the D gene is possibly TRBD1 (6 bases). The germline V gene encodes CDR1 LNHNV and CDR2 YYDKDF (reference sequence). The V end was cut by 2 bases, the J end by 1 base, with 11 bases between. The CDR3 is 15 amino acids. CDR3: CATSRSQGFQETQYF. In DNA form, the CDR3 reads TGTGCCACCAGCAGATCACAGGGATTCCAAGAGACCCAGTACTTC.

This clone was picked up one time. The chain has TRBV27 and TRBJ2-6; D ambiguous. V was trimmed by 6 bases and J by 0 bases, leaving 6 bases between them. The CDR3 runs 14 residues. Germline CDR1 is MNHEY and CDR2 is SMNVEV (reference sequence). The CDR3 sequence is CASRSVSGANVLTF. CDR3 DNA sequence: TGTGCCAGCAGATCCGTCTCTGGGGCCAACGTCCTGACTTTC.

This sequence joins TRBV6-5 and TRBJ2-1; tentatively, D is TRBD2 (5 bases). V lost 3 bases, J lost 6 bases, and 12 bases lay in between. The CDR3 is 14 residues long. The germline CDR1 and CDR2 sequences are MNHEY and SVGAGI. CDR3 sequence (DNA): TGTGCCAGCAGTTATGGCTGGAGCGGCAATGAGCAGTTCTTC. Protein: CASSYGWSGNEQFF.

This clone has a single count. The CDR3 sequence: CASSSQGGEQYF. DNA for the CDR3: TGTGCCAGCAGCTCCCAGGGAGGCGAGCAGTACTTC. The chain links TRBV7-9 to TRBJ2-7; D is possibly TRBD2 (6 bases). Per germline, CDR1 SEHNR and CDR2 FQNEAQ (reference sequence). The V and J ends lost 4 bases and 6 bases respectively, with 10 bases between them. CDR3 size: 12 residues.

The rearrangement uses TRBV19 and TRBJ1-4; D is perhaps TRBD1 (5 bases). V lost 5 bases and J 0 bases, leaving 16 bases between the germline ends. This CDR3 is built from 17 residues. Germline CDR1 is LNHDA and CDR2 is SQIVND (reference sequence). This chain's CDR3 is CASSPVPRGATNEKLFF. Written as DNA, the CDR3 is TGTGCCAGTAGTCCCGTACCCCGAGGGGCAACTAATGAAAAACTGTTTTTT.

V gene TRBV19 combines with J gene TRBJ2-7; tentatively, D is TRBD2 (7 bases). Germline V gives CDR1 LNHDA, CDR2 SQIVND (reference sequence). The CDR3 is made up of 14 amino acids. The ends were cut back, 5 bases at V and 3 bases at J, with 14 bases in the middle. The CDR3 region is CASSAAGARYEQYF. CDR3 nucleotide sequence: TGTGCCAGTAGTGCGGCGGGGGCGCGCTACGAGCAGTACTTC.

This clone has just one count. The J gene is TRBJ1-1, the V gene TRBV29-1, with D uncertain. Germline CDR1 SQVTM, CDR2 ANQGSEA. V gave up 0 bases and J gave up 10 bases, with 12 bases separating them. The CDR3 totals 12 residues. DNA for the CDR3: TGCAGCGTTGAAGATGAGAGGGATGGAGCTTTCTTT. Encoded protein: CSVEDERDGAFF.

The gene calls are TRBV4-1 and TRBJ2-7; the match to TRBD2 covers 11 bases. This CDR3 comprises 15 residues. From germline, CDR1 is MGHRA and CDR2 YSYEKL. After removal of 1 base from V and 4 bases from J, the junction contained 3 bases not matched to a gene. The CDR3 protein is CASSQVASGGYEQYF. Here the CDR3 DNA reads TGCGCCAGCAGCCAAGTAGCTAGCGGGGGGTACGAGCAGTACTTC.

This sequence joins TRBV18 and TRBJ1-2; possibly TRBD1 for D (5 bases). CDR3 size: 14 residues. Trimming shortened V by 6 bases and J by 2 bases, and 13 bases separated the two germline ends. Germline V gives CDR1 KGHSH, CDR2 LQKENI. The CDR3 DNA reads TGTGCCAGCTCGGATACAGGCGAGAACTATGGCTACACCTTC. Protein product: CASSDTGENYGYTF.

The chain is built from TRBV29-1 and TRBJ2-1; 16 nucleotides line up with TRBD2. The V gene end was trimmed by 3 bases and the J gene end by 8 bases; junction bases not matched to a gene: 4. The germline CDR1 and CDR2 sequences are SQVTM and ANQGSEA. CDR3 length: 15 amino acids. CDR3 bases: TGCAGCGTTGATGGGACTAGCGGGAGGGCCCATGAGCAGTTCTTC. Translation gives CSVDGTSGRAHEQFF.

The V and J genes are TRBV4-1 and TRBJ2-3; 13 bases agree with TRBD2. Trimming at V came to 3 bases and at J to 2 bases, leaving 5 bases not matched to a gene. The CDR3 runs to 17 residues. Germline V gene lookup returns CDR1 MGHRA and CDR2 YSYEKL. The CDR3 spells CASSQGLAGMNTDTQYF. CDR3 nucleotides: TGCGCCAGCAGCCAGGGACTAGCGGGAATGAACACAGATACGCAGTATTTT.

This clone was found a few times. V is TRBV12-5 and J is TRBJ1-5; 7 nucleotides align to TRBD1. Germline CDR1 LGHNT, CDR2 FRNRAP. The CDR3 contains 13 residues. With V trimmed by 6 bases and J by 3 bases, 2 bases remained unmatched. The CDR3: CASGTGFNQPQHF. Written as DNA, the CDR3 is TGTGCTAGTGGGACAGGGTTCAATCAGCCCCAGCATTTT. The full variable domain, rest sourced from reference TRBV12-5 and TRBJ1-5, is DARVTQTPRHKVTEMGQEVTMRCQPILGHNTVFWYRQTMMQGLELLAYFRNRAPLDDSGMPKDRFSAEMPDATLATLKIQPSEPRDSAVYFCASGTGFNQPQHFGDGTRLSIL.

V usage is TRBV28 and J usage is TRBJ2-5; no clear D. There are 12 residues in the CDR3. V was trimmed by 9 bases and J by 2 bases, leaving 10 bases between them. CDR1 is MDHEN, CDR2 SYDVKM, per germline. The CDR3 coding sequence is TGTGCCAGTGAGACTGCGCAAGAGACCCAGTACTTC. This codes for CASETAQETQYF.

The V gene is TRBV4-1, the J gene TRBJ1-1, with 8 bases identical to TRBD1. CDR3 length: 17 amino acids. Germline V CDR1 and CDR2: MGHRA, YSYEKL. After removal of 4 bases from V and 1 base from J, the junction contained 11 bases not matched to a gene. The CDR3 DNA follows: TGCGCCAGCAGCCCCTTTCCCCCCACAGGGGGGAACACTGAAGCTTTCTTT. Protein product: CASSPFPPTGGNTEAFF.

The chain combines TRBV11-2 with TRBJ2-5, with D unresolved. V was cut by 4 bases and J by 5 bases, with 11 bases left in between. Germline-derived CDR1 and CDR2 are SGHAT and FQNNGV. The CDR3 extends over 13 amino acids. CDR3 protein: CASSSPTSETQYF. For the CDR3, the DNA is TGTGCCAGCAGCTCGCCGACATCTGAGACCCAGTACTTC.

The V gene is TRBV2, the J gene TRBJ2-3; 8 bases fit TRBD2. Trimming cost V 4 bases and J 3 bases; bases outside gene matches: 9. The CDR3 sequence is 16 residues long. Germline V gives CDR1 SNHLY, CDR2 FYNNEI. The CDR3 reads CASSGGTSQSTDTQYF. The CDR3 DNA is TGTGCCAGCAGTGGAGGGACTAGTCAGTCGACAGATACGCAGTATTTT.

V and J are TRBV7-9 and TRBJ2-7; D call uncertain. Germline-derived CDR1 and CDR2 are SEHNR and FQNEAQ (reference sequence). The CDR3 is made up of 13 amino acids. Trimming pared 6 bases from V and 0 bases from J, leaving 9 bases between. The chain's CDR3 is CASRGWDSYEQYF. The CDR3 DNA is TGTGCCAGCAGGGGGTGGGACTCCTACGAGCAGTACTTC.

The chain is built from TRBV6-5 and TRBJ2-7, with 10 bases aligning to TRBD2. Germline assignment: CDR1 MNHEY and CDR2 SVGAGI. V lost 4 bases to trimming and J lost 0 bases; unmatched junction nucleotides: 3. This CDR3 region has 15 residues. The CDR3 coding sequence is TGTGCCAGCAGTTCAGCGGGAGGGCCCTCCTACGAGCAGTACTTC. Translating it yields CASSSAGGPSYEQYF.